This passage covers 20 T cell receptor beta chains from one sample sequenced in a study of T-cell reconstitution after alpha-beta-depleted transplantation in children. Unique molecular identifiers were used to barcode this TCRbeta library. TCRdb reprocessed the PCR reads via MiXCR and lists one record per CDR3 protein. Of around 25,000 distinct CDR3 sequences listed, over 15% are singletons. The source material was PBMCs, mostly from graft donor cells, sampled 60 days after TCRalphabeta/CD19-depleted stem cell transplant. Source of these receptors: a male patient aged 2 to 10 who had a stem cell transplant for acute lymphoblastic leukemia, so the T cells may come from the graft donor.

At least ten counts were recorded for this clonotype. The chain employs TRBV12-3 or TRBV12-4 and TRBJ2-1, with D maybe TRBD2 (6 bases). V lost 7 bases, J lost 7 bases, and 23 bases lay in between. The CDR3 extends over 16 amino acids. CDR3 DNA sequence: TGTGCCAGCACCAGTTTCCCCGGGAGTATGCCTAATGAGCAGTTCTTC. Translation: CASTSFPGSMPNEQFF.

Ten or more counts support this clonotype. The chain couples TRBV28 to TRBJ1-6; D may be TRBD1 (5 bases). Germline CDR1 and CDR2: MDHEN and SYDVKM. The CDR3 has 14 residues. Trimming left V 3 bases short and J 9 bases short, with 12 bases between. CDR3 sequence reads: CASSLGEPSSPLHF. In nucleotides, the CDR3 is TGTGCCAGCAGTTTGGGGGAACCTAGTTCACCCCTCCACTTT.

This clonotype was detected only a few times. The V and J genes are TRBV28 and TRBJ2-1; D not resolved. V gave up 6 bases and J gave up 9 bases, with 15 bases separating them. CDR1 MDHEN and CDR2 SYDVKM come from the germline V gene. The CDR3 is 13 amino acids. The chain's CDR3 is CASRSLGSGEQFF. The DNA of the CDR3 is TGTGCCAGCAGGAGTCTAGGATCGGGTGAGCAGTTCTTC.

This clonotype was counted at least ten times. This chain connects TRBV12-3 or TRBV12-4 to TRBJ1-5, with D possibly being TRBD1 (6 bases). The germline V and J ends were trimmed by 5 bases and 9 bases, with 14 bases remaining between them. The CDR3 is made up of 13 amino acids. This CDR3 reads CASSATGPRPQHF. The CDR3, as DNA: TGTGCCAGCAGTGCTACAGGGCCACGGCCCCAGCATTTT.

The table lists this clonotype with a few counts. The V call is TRBV27, the J call TRBJ1-1, with D perhaps matching TRBD1 (6 bases). Per the germline V gene, CDR1 is MNHEY and CDR2 is SMNVEV (reference sequence). The V end lost 4 bases, the J end lost 0 bases, and 15 bases lay between the germline ends. The CDR3 loop spans 16 amino acids. CDR3 DNA: TGTGCCAGCAGTTCAAACCTCGGGACAATGAACACTGAAGCTTTCTTT. It yields the protein CASSSNLGTMNTEAFF.

The J gene is TRBJ2-7, the V gene TRBV7-9; TRBD2 agrees at 8 bases. CDR3 length equals 15 residues. J lost 3 bases, V lost 5 bases, and 9 bases had no gene match. Germline CDR1 reads SEHNR; CDR2 reads FQNEAQ (reference sequence). The DNA of the CDR3 is TGTGCCAGCAGCCAGTACTTGGGACTAGTCTACGAGCAGTACTTC. It translates to CASSQYLGLVYEQYF.

This clonotype occurred a few times. No DNA is shown, since the ends of the CDR3 on it are uncertain; the CDR3 is the one TCRdb lists. CDR3 loop: CASSVSSLGQGNTGELFFF. The rearrangement links TRBV9 to TRBJ2-2; no DNA check was done on the table's D call, TRBD1. CDR1 SGDLS and CDR2 YYNGEE come from the germline V gene. The CDR3 comprises 19 residues, both ends counted.

This clonotype was detected only a few times. The chain joins TRBV5-5 to TRBJ1-5, with D perhaps TRBD1 (6 bases). The V end was cut by 0 bases, the J end by 6 bases, with 10 bases between. The germline CDR1 and CDR2 sequences are SGHKS and YYEKEE (reference sequence). The CDR3 extends over 14 amino acids. The CDR3 region has the DNA TGTGCCAGCAGCTTGGGGGGGCAGGGTCAGCCCCAGCATTTT. It encodes CASSLGGQGQPQHF.

The chain employs TRBV7-2 and TRBJ2-3, with D tentatively TRBD1 or TRBD2 (6 bases each). With 0 bases removed from V and 1 base from J, the gap between germline ends came to 11 bases. CDR1 and CDR2 from the germline V gene are SGHTA and FQGNSA. The CDR3 runs to 16 residues. CDR3 loop: CASSLAGGPRTDTQYF. DNA for the CDR3: TGTGCCAGCAGCTTAGCAGGGGGGCCCCGCACAGATACGCAGTATTTT. The variable domain in full, with the rest retrieved from reference TRBV7-2 and TRBJ2-3, is GAGVSQSPSNKVTEKGKDVELRCDPISGHTALYWYRQSLGQGLEFLIYFQGNSAPDKSGLPSDRFSAERTGGSVSTLTIQRTQQEDSAVYLCASSLAGGPRTDTQYFGPGTRLTVL.

J is TRBJ1-3 and V is TRBV7-9; D is undetermined. The germline V gene encodes CDR1 SEHNR and CDR2 FQNEAQ (reference sequence). CDR3 size: 15 residues. Trimming stripped 1 base from V and 0 bases from J, with 7 bases between. CDR3 in amino acids: CASSLGRNSGNTIYF. The CDR3 region has the DNA TGTGCCAGCAGCTTAGGGCGGAACTCTGGAAACACCATATATTTT.

This clonotype was seen many times. CDR3 sequence reads: CSARNTEAFF. DNA for the CDR3: TGCAGCGCTAGGAACACTGAAGCTTTCTTT. The rearrangement links TRBV29-1 to TRBJ1-1; unclear D gene. This CDR3 contains 10 residues. V lost 7 bases and J 1 base, leaving 4 bases between the germline ends. Germline V gene sequence: CDR1 SQVTM, CDR2 ANQGSEA.

This sequence joins TRBV20-1 and TRBJ1-2, with D perhaps TRBD1 (5 bases). Trimming removed 6 bases at V and 2 bases at J, with 19 bases between. CDR1 is DFQATT and CDR2 is SNEGSKA in the germline V gene (reference sequence). The CDR3 covers 15 residues. CDR3 amino acids: CSAPPRDVRNYGYTF. CDR3 nucleotide sequence: TGCAGTGCACCACCCCGGGACGTAAGAAACTATGGCTACACCTTC.

This clonotype was seen ten or more times. The chain combines TRBV12-3 or TRBV12-4 with TRBJ1-3; 9 bases line up with TRBD1. The V and J ends lost 4 bases and 1 base, in that order; junction bases with no gene match: 5. The CDR3 extends over 16 amino acids. The CDR3 DNA is TGTGCCAGCAGTTCCTTGGGACAGGGATCTGGAAACACCATATATTTT. Residues: CASSSLGQGSGNTIYF.

The V gene is TRBV6-4, the J gene TRBJ2-7; D is uncertain. The CDR3 is 15 residues long. V lost 2 bases, J lost 6 bases, and 17 bases lay in between. Germline-derived CDR1 and CDR2 are MRHNA and SNTAGT. As DNA, the CDR3 is TGTGCCAGCAGTGACCCTGTTGGGCTTTATTGCGAGCAGTACTTC. Translation gives CASSDPVGLYCEQYF.

The chain combines TRBV11-2 with TRBJ1-1, with a tentative D call TRBD1 (6 bases). Trimming cost V 1 base and J 3 bases, with 9 bases left between them. This CDR3 is 14 amino acids long. CDR1 and CDR2 from the germline V gene are SGHAT and FQNNGV. CDR3 nucleotides: TGTGCCAGCAGCTTAGCAGGGGTTGACACTGAAGCTTTCTTT. Protein product: CASSLAGVDTEAFF. Full variable domain (outside the CDR3, taken from reference TRBV11-2 and TRBJ1-1): EAGVAQSPRYKIIEKRQSVAFWCNPISGHATLYWYQQILGQGPKLLIQFQNNGVVDDSQLPKDRFSAERLKGVDSTLKIQPAKLEDSAVYLCASSLAGVDTEAFFGQGTRLTVV.

The chain has TRBV3-1 and TRBJ2-5; D uncertain. V shed 3 bases and J shed 1 base, with 12 bases lying between them. CDR3 length: 15 residues. Germline CDR1 is LGHDT and CDR2 is YNNKEL (reference sequence). Here the CDR3 reads CASSHNVGVQETQYF. CDR3 bases: TGTGCCAGCAGCCATAATGTGGGTGTCCAAGAGACCCAGTACTTC.

Many counts were recorded for this clonotype. This rearrangement joins TRBV20-1 to TRBJ2-7, with no clear D. CDR1 is DFQATT and CDR2 is SNEGSKA in the germline V gene (reference sequence). The length of the CDR3 is 14 residues. Trimming cost V 3 bases and J 4 bases, with 16 bases left between them. CDR3: CSASNRFGFYEQYF. CDR3 nucleotide sequence: TGCAGTGCTAGTAATCGGTTTGGTTTTTACGAGCAGTACTTC.

This clonotype came up many times. V is TRBV6-5 and J is TRBJ2-2; maybe TRBD2 (5 bases). CDR1 is MNHEY, CDR2 SVGAGI, per germline. Trimming stripped 0 bases from V and 4 bases from J, with 9 bases between. The CDR3 consists of 15 residues. CDR3 sequence (DNA): TGTGCCAGCAGTTACTCTGGACGGGGCACCGGGGAGCTGTTTTTT. Translated: CASSYSGRGTGELFF.

This clonotype has a handful of counts. The chain employs TRBV20-1 and TRBJ2-3, with D tentatively TRBD1 or TRBD2 (7 bases each). CDR3 size: 16 residues. The germline V gene has CDR1 DFQATT and CDR2 SNEGSKA (reference sequence). The ends were cut back, 5 bases at V and 9 bases at J, with 27 bases in the middle. CDR3 amino acids: CSAFSGGALPFRTQYF. CDR3 coding DNA: TGCAGTGCTTTTTCAGGGGGGGCTCTACCATTCAGGACGCAGTATTTT.

The gene calls are TRBV10-3 and TRBJ2-7; D gene ambiguous. Germline V gives CDR1 ENHRY, CDR2 SYGVKD. Trimming cost V 8 bases and J 3 bases, with 17 bases left between them. The CDR3 is 14 residues long. The CDR3 region has the DNA TGTGCCATCGCCCCTAGACGGAGACGCTACGAGCAGTACTTC. Amino acids: CAIAPRRRRYEQYF.